This T cell receptor beta chain was sequenced in a study of T cell responses to AZD1222 COVID-19 vaccine. Study-level points and caveats: Dominant at 160-218 and 743-854, vaccine-associated CD4 TCRs also spanned spike.

Assay: immunoSEQ multiplex PCR; the TCRdb copy retains only in-frame clones and omits some. This table holds approximately 140,000 clones, about 93% found once. Per the germline V gene, CDR1 is SGHKS and CDR2 is YYEKEE (reference sequence). This CDR3 spans 13 amino acids. J gave up 0 bases and V 4 bases, and 0 bases lay outside the gene matches. Concerning this clone itself: Its target is unknown.

The sequencing here drew on peripheral blood, taken on day 0 of AZD1222 vaccination. The receptor was isolated from an adult in good health. The J gene is TRBJ1-1, the V gene TRBV5-5, with 7 nucleotides matching TRBD1. This CDR3 reads CASSGTVNTEAFF. As DNA, the CDR3 is TGTGCCAGCAGCGGGACAGTGAACACTGAAGCTTTCTTT.